A single sample is the source of the 18 T cell receptor beta chains below, sequenced in a study of blood T cells in healthy people across ages. PCR was performed a second time for about 7 to 12 cycles using a sample-barcoded 5' primer and a J-beta primer mix. TCRdb recomputed calls from the 5' RACE reads with MiXCR, one row per CDR3 protein. This sample has 1.2 million to 1.5 million distinct CDR3 sequences, with around 59% found just once. The sequenced sample consisted of blood. The receptors here all came from a man younger than 35 in good health.

The J gene is TRBJ2-7, the V gene TRBV4-2; a weak D match, TRBD1 (5 bases). Deletions cut 3 bases from V and 2 bases from J, with 11 bases between. The CDR3 is made up of 14 amino acids. Germline V gives CDR1 LGHNA, CDR2 YNFKEQ. The CDR3 here is CASSQTLDTYEQYF. The DNA of the CDR3 is TGTGCCAGCAGCCAGACACTGGACACCTACGAGCAGTACTTC.

The chain couples TRBV3-1 to TRBJ2-5; no clear D. Germline V gives CDR1 LGHDT, CDR2 YNNKEL (reference sequence). V lost 0 bases to trimming and J lost 1 base, with 15 bases between them. The CDR3 covers 17 residues. DNA of the CDR3: TGTGCCAGCAGCCAAGAAAGGCGGAGTCACTCCCAAGAGACCCAGTACTTC. This gives the protein CASSQERRSHSQETQYF.

This chain joins TRBV2 and TRBJ2-5; D uncertain. The CDR3 has 14 amino acids. Trimming removed 7 bases at V and 4 bases at J, with 16 bases between. Germline V gene lookup returns CDR1 SNHLY and CDR2 FYNNEI. CDR3 amino acids: CASTIGRSGETQYF. CDR3 DNA sequence: TGTGCCAGCACGATAGGACGGTCAGGAGAGACCCAGTACTTC.

V gene TRBV7-9 combines with J gene TRBJ2-1; D gene uncertain. CDR1 is SEHNR and CDR2 is FQNEAQ in the germline V gene (reference sequence). CDR3 length: 13 residues. V lost 5 bases and J 7 bases, leaving 12 bases between the germline ends. Here the CDR3 DNA reads TGTGCCAGCAGCACCTCCAGGTATAATGAGCAGTTCTTC. It yields the protein CASSTSRYNEQFF.

The chain links TRBV15 to TRBJ1-2; a weak D match, TRBD1 (5 bases). V dropped 0 bases and J dropped 5 bases, with 13 bases sitting between them. The CDR3 consists of 15 residues. Germline lookup yields CDR1 LNHNV and CDR2 YYDKDF (reference sequence). Here the CDR3 DNA reads TGTGCCACCAGCAGAGAACCAGGGCATACATATGGCTACACCTTC. Translated: CATSREPGHTYGYTF.

This chain joins TRBV6-1 and TRBJ2-7, with 10 nucleotides matching TRBD2. Germline-derived CDR1 and CDR2 are MNHNS and SASEGT. V shed 6 bases and J 1 base; nucleotides not matched to a gene: 18. The CDR3 has 19 residues. CDR3 loop: CASSQHPIALAGSSYEQYF. The CDR3 DNA reads as TGTGCCAGCAGCCAGCACCCCATCGCACTAGCGGGGTCTTCCTACGAGCAGTACTTC.

This clonotype was seen more than once but under ten times. The chain recombines TRBV7-6 with TRBJ2-1; possibly TRBD1 or TRBD2 for D (5 bases each). The CDR3 totals 16 residues. Germline lookup yields CDR1 SGHVS and CDR2 FNYEAQ. V dropped 1 base and J dropped 4 bases, with 14 bases sitting between them. The DNA for the CDR3 is TGTGCCAGCAGCTTAGAGGCGGGTGGGGGATACAATGAGCAGTTCTTC. It codes for CASSLEAGGGYNEQFF.

This clonotype was detected once. V and J are TRBV11-3 and TRBJ2-3, with 11 positions matching TRBD2. Germline trimming cut 5 bases from V and 1 base from J; bases unmatched to any gene: 5. Germline CDR1 is SGHNT and CDR2 is YENEEA. The CDR3 loop spans 16 amino acids. The CDR3 region has the DNA TGTGCCAGCAGCCGCCTAGCGGGGGGACGCACAGATACGCAGTATTTT. Protein sequence: CASSRLAGGRTDTQYF.

The chain couples TRBV7-9 to TRBJ2-3, with D perhaps given as TRBD1 or TRBD2 (5 bases each). The germline V gene encodes CDR1 SEHNR and CDR2 FQNEAQ (reference sequence). The CDR3 extends over 15 amino acids. V lost 5 bases and J 2 bases, leaving 14 bases between the germline ends. CDR3 in DNA: TGTGCCAGCAGCAAGGGGAGTCCAAACACAGATACGCAGTATTTT. Amino acid sequence: CASSKGSPNTDTQYF.

The chain employs TRBV11-2 and TRBJ1-6, with 10 bases lining up with TRBD1. CDR3 length: 18 amino acids. Trimming took 5 bases from V and 1 from J; bases not matched to a gene: 8. Germline CDR1 SGHAT, CDR2 FQNNGV. The CDR3 loop reads CASSPRRDRGSYNSPLHF. The CDR3 DNA is TGTGCCAGCAGCCCTAGACGGGACAGGGGATCCTATAATTCACCCCTCCACTTT.

This clonotype was counted between two and nine times. The rearrangement links TRBV6-1 to TRBJ2-7, with no clear D. This CDR3 region has 14 residues. CDR1 is MNHNS and CDR2 is SASEGT in the germline V gene. V was shortened by 3 bases and J by 2 bases, with 11 bases between the two germline ends. The CDR3 loop is CASSDQNSAYEQYF. In nucleotides, the CDR3 is TGTGCCAGCAGTGATCAGAACAGTGCCTACGAGCAGTACTTC.

This clonotype was seen ten or more times. The V call is TRBV7-2, the J call TRBJ2-7; possibly TRBD1 or TRBD2 for D (5 bases each). V dropped 6 bases and J dropped 0 bases, with 12 bases sitting between them. The CDR3 is 14 amino acids. Germline V gives CDR1 SGHTA, CDR2 FQGNSA. In DNA form, the CDR3 reads TGTGCCAGCAGTTTACCAGGGAGCTCCTACGAGCAGTACTTC. Translation: CASSLPGSSYEQYF.

V is TRBV6-6 and J is TRBJ2-7; 11 bases match TRBD2. Germline CDR1 and CDR2: MNHNY and SVGAGI (reference sequence). This CDR3 has 14 residues. V shed 10 bases and J 4 bases; nucleotides not matched to a gene: 9. In DNA form, the CDR3 reads TGTGCCACCTCACTAGCGGGAGATCCTTACGAGCAGTACTTC. Its protein product is CATSLAGDPYEQYF.

This clonotype appeared a few times. V and J are TRBV29-1 and TRBJ2-7; TRBD1 matches at 8 bases. There are 14 residues in the CDR3. J was trimmed by 3 bases and V by 2 bases; bases with no gene match: 6. Germline V gene sequence: CDR1 SQVTM, CDR2 ANQGSEA. Here the CDR3 DNA reads TGCAGCGTTGAAAGGTCTACAGGGGGCTACGAGCAGTACTTC. This codes for CSVERSTGGYEQYF.

The V gene is TRBV6-2 or TRBV6-3, the J gene TRBJ2-4, with TRBD1 matching over 7 bases. CDR1 and CDR2 (germline): MNHEY, SVGEGT. The CDR3 extends over 15 amino acids. J gave up 4 bases and V 3 bases, and 6 bases lay outside the gene matches. This CDR3 is CASSYNRDSKNIQYF. The CDR3 coding sequence is TGTGCCAGCAGTTATAACCGGGACAGTAAAAACATTCAGTACTTC.

This clonotype has just a few counts. The rearrangement uses TRBV7-2 and TRBJ2-7; TRBD1 aligns across 7 bases. The CDR3 is 14 amino acids. The ends lost 2 bases at V and 5 bases at J; junction bases unmatched: 6. From germline, CDR1 is SGHTA and CDR2 FQGNSA. The CDR3 protein is CASSLPDRANEQYF. The CDR3 coding sequence is TGTGCCAGCAGCTTACCCGACAGGGCCAACGAGCAGTACTTC.

The CDR3 region is CASSPRDRGAFYEQYF. The CDR3 DNA is TGTGCCAGCAGCCCCCGAGACAGGGGCGCGTTTTACGAGCAGTACTTC. The V call is TRBV6-5, the J call TRBJ2-7, with 8 bases matching TRBD1. Germline V CDR1 and CDR2: MNHEY, SVGAGI. V was pared by 6 bases and J by 4 bases, with 14 bases of the junction left unmatched. CDR3 size: 16 residues.

The chain uses TRBV4-1 and TRBJ2-7; TRBD1 is a possible D gene (5 bases). The CDR3 contains 15 residues. V lost 3 bases to trimming and J lost 2 bases, with 14 bases between them. Looked up from germline, CDR1 is MGHRA and CDR2 is YSYEKL. CDR3 sequence (DNA): TGCGCCAGCAGCCACAACAAGGGGCTCACCTACGAGCAGTACTTC. Translating gives CASSHNKGLTYEQYF.